The 17 T cell receptor beta chains reported below all come from one sample, sequenced in a study of blood T cell repertoires in COVID-19. Sequenced by immunoSEQ multiplex PCR; TCRdb stores in-frame clones only, minus some. The table records about 120,000 clones, 85% to 90% of them present only once. The specimen sequenced was peripheral blood. The receptor set was obtained from a woman between 45 and 65 years old with active or convalescent COVID-19.

The V call is TRBV24-1, the J call TRBJ2-1, with D perhaps TRBD2 (5 bases). This CDR3 region has 16 residues. Trimming pared 2 bases from V and 4 bases from J, leaving 14 bases between. Germline-derived CDR1 and CDR2 are KGHDR and SFDVKD. This chain's CDR3 is CATSDSGGPIYNEQFF. CDR3 in DNA: TGTGCCACCAGTGATTCAGGAGGTCCTATTTACAATGAGCAGTTCTTC.

The chain employs TRBV3-1 (or the pseudogene TRBV3-2) and TRBJ1-2; a weak D match, TRBD1 (5 bases). Germline V gives CDR1 LGHDT, CDR2 YNNKEL (reference sequence). The CDR3 is 12 amino acids. The germline V and J ends were trimmed by 4 bases and 6 bases, with 9 bases remaining between them. CDR3 protein: CASSLAGNGYTF. The CDR3 region has the DNA TGTGCCAGCAGCCTTGCAGGGAATGGCTACACCTTC.

V gene TRBV24-1 combines with J gene TRBJ2-3, with 10 bases aligning to TRBD1. Germline trimming cut 5 bases from V and 5 bases from J; bases unmatched to any gene: 6. This CDR3 is 15 amino acids long. CDR1 and CDR2 (germline): KGHDR, SFDVKD. For the CDR3, the DNA is TGTGCCACCAGTGGCAGGACAGGGGGGGAAGATACGCAGTATTTT. Amino acids: CATSGRTGGEDTQYF.

This clone occurred a few times. This chain connects TRBV5-8 to TRBJ2-3, with 7 bases aligning to TRBD2. The V gene end was trimmed by 1 base and the J gene end by 4 bases; junction bases not matched to a gene: 3. This CDR3 region has 14 residues. CDR1 and CDR2 (germline): SGHTS, YDEGEE. CDR3 protein: CASSLLSGADTQYF. DNA for the CDR3: TGTGCCAGCAGCTTGTTGAGCGGGGCAGATACGCAGTATTTT.

This clone turned up a few times. The chain couples TRBV5-6 to TRBJ2-4; 8 nucleotides match TRBD2. The CDR3 length is 16 residues. Germline V gives CDR1 SGHDT, CDR2 YYEEEE. The V gene end was trimmed by 0 bases and the J gene end by 4 bases; junction bases not matched to a gene: 6. The CDR3 region has the DNA TGTGCCAGCAGCTTGGTCCTAGCGGGCACAAAAAACATTCAGTACTTC. As protein: CASSLVLAGTKNIQYF.

The V and J genes are TRBV9 and TRBJ2-1; the D is unclear. Trimming shortened V by 3 bases and J by 8 bases, and 24 bases separated the two germline ends. Looked up from germline, CDR1 is SGDLS and CDR2 is YYNGEE. There are 17 residues in the CDR3. Here the CDR3 DNA reads TGTGCCAGCAGCGCGCACCCTAGGCAGTTTGTTCGGGATGAGCAGTTCTTC. Encoded protein: CASSAHPRQFVRDEQFF.

The V gene is TRBV2, the J gene TRBJ2-1; a possible D gene is TRBD1 (5 bases). The germline V gene encodes CDR1 SNHLY and CDR2 FYNNEI. This CDR3 has 15 residues. The germline V and J ends were trimmed by 4 bases and 2 bases, with 12 bases remaining between them. The CDR3 DNA reads TGTGCCAGCAGTGCCCTAGGGGCAGCCTACAATGAGCAGTTCTTC. It codes for CASSALGAAYNEQFF. Full variable domain (outside the CDR3, taken from reference TRBV2 and TRBJ2-1): EPEVTQTPSHQVTQMGQEVILRCVPISNHLYFYWYRQILGQKVEFLVSFYNNEISEKSEIFDDQFSVERPDGSNFTLKIRSTKLEDSAMYFCASSALGAAYNEQFFGPGTRLTVL.

The chain combines TRBV28 with TRBJ2-1; TRBD1 aligns across 9 bases. V shed 7 bases and J 8 bases; nucleotides not matched to a gene: 9. CDR1 and CDR2 (germline): MDHEN, SYDVKM. CDR3 length equals 14 residues. DNA for the CDR3: TGTGCCAGCACCACGGGACAGGGCCTCGATGAGCAGTTCTTC. It codes for CASTTGQGLDEQFF.

The gene calls are TRBV6-6 and TRBJ2-2, with D perhaps matching TRBD2 (5 bases). The CDR3 spans 16 residues. Germline CDR1 is MNHNY and CDR2 is SVGAGI (reference sequence). The germline V and J ends were trimmed by 4 bases and 1 base, with 13 bases remaining between them. The CDR3 DNA sequence: TGTGCCAGCAGTTCACCGGACGGACTGAACACCGGGGAGCTGTTTTTT. Translated: CASSSPDGLNTGELFF.

The gene calls are TRBV29-1 and TRBJ2-3; 10 bases match TRBD2. Germline V CDR1 and CDR2: SQVTM, ANQGSEA. V gave up 7 bases and J gave up 0 bases; unmatched junction bases: 13. The CDR3 runs 17 residues. CDR3 amino acids: CSAGGLAVKSSTDTQYF. In DNA form, the CDR3 reads TGCAGCGCCGGCGGACTAGCGGTTAAGTCTAGCACAGATACGCAGTATTTT.

This rearrangement joins TRBV10-3 to TRBJ2-3, with 10 positions matching TRBD2. This CDR3 comprises 16 residues. J gave up 4 bases and V 0 bases, and 4 bases lay outside the gene matches. Germline loops: CDR1 ENHRY, CDR2 SYGVKD. Written as DNA, the CDR3 is TGTGCCATCAGTGAGTCGACCCTAGCGGGAGCAGATACGCAGTATTTT. It encodes CAISESTLAGADTQYF.

The chain couples TRBV28 to TRBJ1-1; tentatively, D is TRBD1 (5 bases). The V end lost 3 bases, the J end lost 1 base, and 18 bases lay between the germline ends. The germline gives CDR1 MDHEN, CDR2 SYDVKM. The CDR3 spans 17 residues. The CDR3, as DNA: TGTGCCAGCAGTTTCTCGGGGGTTGTACTTCGGAACACTGAAGCTTTCTTT. This translates into CASSFSGVVLRNTEAFF.

The genes are TRBV11-3 and TRBJ2-1; 9 positions agree with TRBD2. The CDR3 contains 16 residues. V trimming: 0 bases; J trimming: 7 bases; junction bases outside the gene matches: 7. The germline V gene has CDR1 SGHNT and CDR2 YENEEA. DNA for the CDR3: TGTGCCAGCAGCTTAGATACCGGGACTAGCCCTAATGAGCAGTTCTTC. It is translated as CASSLDTGTSPNEQFF.

V gene TRBV21-1 combines with J gene TRBJ2-3; the DNA was not used to check the table's D call, TRBD2. TRBV21-1 is noted as a pseudogene. This CDR3 region has 16 residues. Here the CDR3 reads CASFSSLAGEADTQYF. The CDR3 DNA is TGTGCCAGCTTTTCGTCGTTGGCGGGAGAGGCAGATACGCAGTATTTT.

This clone was counted a single time. The J gene is TRBJ2-7, the V gene TRBV18; maybe TRBD1 (6 bases). Trimming removed 3 bases from V and 3 bases from J, with 12 bases in between. CDR3 size: 14 residues. The germline CDR1 and CDR2 sequences are KGHSH and LQKENI. This CDR3 is CASSPGAGDYEQYF. The CDR3, as DNA: TGTGCCAGCTCACCGGGGGCAGGGGACTACGAGCAGTACTTC.

V gene TRBV28 combines with J gene TRBJ1-5, with D hard to call. Germline V CDR1 and CDR2: MDHEN, SYDVKM. CDR3 length equals 14 residues. Trimming stripped 3 bases from V and 4 bases from J, with 10 bases between. In nucleotides, the CDR3 is TGTGCCAGCAGTTTTGCGGCAGCGAATCAGCCCCAGCATTTT. It codes for CASSFAAANQPQHF.

This rearrangement joins TRBV19 to TRBJ1-5; D ambiguous. Germline lookup yields CDR1 LNHDA and CDR2 SQIVND (reference sequence). The CDR3 is 16 amino acids. Trimming removed 6 bases at V and 0 bases at J, with 15 bases between. This CDR3 reads CASRSSGSYSNQPQHF. The CDR3 DNA reads TGTGCCAGTAGGTCGAGCGGATCATATAGCAATCAGCCCCAGCATTTT.